This T cell receptor beta chain appears in the sequencing data of a study of high-grade serous ovarian cancer treatment subgroups. Background on the study: Mean per sample: about 14,000 reads, thousands of unique TCR beta rearrangements.

Remarks on this clone: Its antigen is not identified.

Whole-study results and caveats: Tumors within one patient showed repertoire similarity of roughly 0.1 to 0.8. Only CDR3 was analyzed; CDR1 and CDR2 were not. Higher neoantigen levels went with greater TCR clonal relatedness.

J lost 4 bases, V lost 4 bases, and 6 bases had no gene match. This CDR3 is 16 amino acids long. CDR1 SGHNT and CDR2 YENEEA come from the germline V gene. The table came from immunoSEQ multiplex PCR; TCRdb's copy has only in-frame clones and leaves some out. The data hold just over 35,000 clones, with approximately 80% observed a single time. Tumor samples were obtained before definitive surgery or chemotherapy. Sequenced material: tumor tissue. This receptor was obtained from a human donor with high-grade serous ovarian cancer. The rearrangement links TRBV11-3 to TRBJ2-3; 12 nucleotides line up with TRBD2. The CDR3 bases are TGTGCCAGCAGCTACCGACTAGCGGGAGTGTCAGATACGCAGTATTTT. This sequence encodes CASSYRLAGVSDTQYF. The full variable domain, rest sourced from reference TRBV11-3 and TRBJ2-3, is EAGVVQSPRYKIIEKKQPVAFWCNPISGHNTLYWYLQNLGQGPELLIRYENEEAVDDSQLPKDRFSAERLKGVDSTLKIQPAELGDSAVYLCASSYRLAGVSDTQYFGPGTRLTVL.